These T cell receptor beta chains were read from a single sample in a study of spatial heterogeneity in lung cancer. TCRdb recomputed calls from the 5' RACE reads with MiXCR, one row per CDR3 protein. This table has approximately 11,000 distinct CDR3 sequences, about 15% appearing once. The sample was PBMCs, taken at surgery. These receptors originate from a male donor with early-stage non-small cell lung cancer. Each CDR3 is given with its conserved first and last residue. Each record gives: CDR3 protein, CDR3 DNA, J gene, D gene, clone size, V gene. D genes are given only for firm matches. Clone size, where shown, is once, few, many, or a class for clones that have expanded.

CDR3: CSAMGASGSLKADTQYF; DNA: TGCAGTGCCATGGGGGCTAGCGGGAGTTTAAAGGCAGATACGCAGTATTTT; J: TRBJ2-3; D: TRBD2; size: -; V: TRBV20-1
CDR3: CASSLGQIRENSPLHF; DNA: TGTGCCAGCAGCCTTGGACAGATTCGGGAGAATTCACCCCTCCACTTT; J: TRBJ1-6; D: -; size: -; V: TRBV6-6
CDR3: CSASGPGGNTGELFF; DNA: TGCAGTGCTAGTGGCCCAGGGGGCAACACCGGGGAGCTGTTTTTT; J: TRBJ2-2; D: TRBD1; size: many; V: TRBV20-1
CDR3: CASSPEGDLGLYNEQFF; DNA: TGTGCCAGCAGCCCAGAGGGGGATTTAGGGCTTTACAATGAGCAGTTCTTC; J: TRBJ2-1; D: -; size: medium-sized; V: TRBV7-6
CDR3: CASSPQTPGRDNSPLHF; DNA: TGTGCCAGCTCACCGCAAACCCCGGGACGCGATAATTCACCCCTCCACTTT; J: TRBJ1-6; D: -; size: -; V: TRBV18
CDR3: CASSYSGAGAYNEQFF; DNA: TGTGCCAGCAGTTACTCGGGGGCGGGGGCCTACAATGAGCAGTTCTTC; J: TRBJ2-1; D: -; size: -; V: TRBV6-6
CDR3: CASSRGWREGAKNIQYF; DNA: TGTGCCAGCAGTCGGGGATGGAGGGAGGGGGCCAAAAACATTCAGTACTTC; J: TRBJ2-4; D: TRBD2; size: many; V: TRBV27
CDR3: CASSSDRYWENYGYTF; DNA: TGTGCCAGCAGTTCCGATCGATATTGGGAAAACTATGGCTACACCTTC; J: TRBJ1-2; D: -; size: few; V: TRBV28
CDR3: CASSPSTGTGEMDEQFF; DNA: TGTGCCAGCAGCCCCAGTACTGGGACAGGGGAGATGGATGAGCAGTTCTTC; J: TRBJ2-1; D: TRBD1; size: many; V: TRBV7-8
CDR3: CATSDSTGGGYSNQPQHF; DNA: TGTGCCACCAGTGATTCCACAGGGGGTGGTTACAGCAATCAGCCCCAGCATTTT; J: TRBJ1-5; D: TRBD1; size: -; V: TRBV24-1
CDR3: CASSVEVGGVNGELFF; DNA: TGTGCCAGCAGCGTAGAAGTAGGGGGCGTGAACGGGGAGCTGTTTTTT; J: TRBJ2-2; D: TRBD1; size: -; V: TRBV9
CDR3: CASSYGGRIIYEQYF; DNA: TGTGCCAGCAGTTACGGGGGGCGGATCATATACGAGCAGTACTTC; J: TRBJ2-7; D: -; size: few; V: TRBV28
CDR3: CASSLGRDITYEQYF; DNA: TGTGCCAGCAGCTTAGGCCGGGACATAACCTACGAGCAGTACTTC; J: TRBJ2-7; D: -; size: many; V: TRBV7-8
CDR3: CASSLRGHSNSPPHF; DNA: TGTGCCAGCAGTTTAAGGGGACATAGTAATTCACCCCCCCACTTT; J: TRBJ1-6; D: -; size: -; V: TRBV27
CDR3: CASTKSNSPLHF; DNA: TGTGCCAGCACGAAGTCTAATTCACCCCTCCACTTT; J: TRBJ1-6; D: -; size: -; V: TRBV7-9
CDR3: CASSPLRGHGEKLFF; DNA: TGTGCCAGCAGCCCCCTCCGGGGGCATGGCGAAAAACTGTTTTTT; J: TRBJ1-4; D: -; size: many; V: TRBV7-4
CDR3: CASSPRTGEQYF; DNA: TGTGCCAGCTCACCACGTACCGGCGAGCAGTACTTC; J: TRBJ2-7; D: -; size: few; V: TRBV18
CDR3: CASSEGAQSTDTQYF; DNA: TGTGCCAGCAGTGAGGGAGCACAGAGCACAGATACGCAGTATTTT; J: TRBJ2-3; D: -; size: -; V: TRBV25-1
CDR3: CASSLNPKWGRVFEEQYF; DNA: TGTGCCAGCAGCTTAAATCCGAAGTGGGGAAGAGTATTTGAGGAGCAGTACTTC; J: TRBJ2-7; D: -; size: -; V: TRBV7-6
CDR3: CASSLTPVTEAFF; DNA: TGTGCCAGCAGCTTAACCCCAGTAACTGAAGCTTTCTTT; J: TRBJ1-1; D: -; size: few; V: TRBV7-2
CDR3: CASSPGLAKILSYEQYF; DNA: TGTGCCAGTAGTCCCGGACTAGCGAAAATTCTATCCTACGAGCAGTACTTC; J: TRBJ2-7; D: TRBD2; size: few; V: TRBV19
CDR3: CASSFGQIYEQYF; DNA: TGCGCCAGCAGCTTTGGACAGATCTACGAGCAGTACTTC; J: TRBJ2-7; D: -; size: -; V: TRBV5-1
CDR3: CASSYSGLAGGHRNEQFF; DNA: TGTGCCAGCAGTTACTCGGGACTAGCGGGAGGTCATAGGAATGAGCAGTTCTTC; J: TRBJ2-1; D: TRBD2; size: many; V: TRBV6-5
CDR3: CASSQDLLGTRVVLLNGEQFF; DNA: TGCGCCAGCAGCCAAGATTTATTGGGTACTAGGGTGGTACTCCTAAATGGTGAGCAGTTCTTC; J: TRBJ2-1; D: -; size: few; V: TRBV4-1
CDR3: CASSPGLARGETQYF; DNA: TGTGCCAGCAGCCCGGGACTAGCGAGAGGAGAGACCCAGTACTTC; J: TRBJ2-5; D: TRBD2; size: once; V: TRBV7-2
CDR3: CASSLSGGVYNEQFF; DNA: TGTGCCAGCAGCTTATCCGGGGGGGTTTACAATGAGCAGTTCTTC; J: TRBJ2-1; D: TRBD2; size: many; V: TRBV7-9
CDR3: CASSLGAGAPEQFF; DNA: TGCGCCAGCAGCTTGGGGGCGGGAGCACCTGAGCAGTTCTTC; J: TRBJ2-1; D: TRBD2; size: few; V: TRBV5-1
CDR3: CSARDSTSGRGEQFF; DNA: TGCAGTGCTAGAGATTCGACTAGCGGGAGAGGTGAGCAGTTCTTC; J: TRBJ2-1; D: TRBD2; size: few; V: TRBV20-1
CDR3: CASSLETPGGPPETQYF; DNA: TGCGCCAGCAGCTTGGAAACCCCAGGGGGGCCTCCGGAGACCCAGTACTTC; J: TRBJ2-5; D: -; size: medium-sized; V: TRBV5-1
CDR3: CASSLRERHNEQFF; DNA: TGTGCCAGCAGCTTACGCGAGCGACACAATGAGCAGTTCTTC; J: TRBJ2-1; D: -; size: -; V: TRBV7-8
CDR3: CASSRGLQATQETQYF; DNA: TGTGCCAGCAGTAGAGGGCTCCAGGCCACCCAAGAGACCCAGTACTTC; J: TRBJ2-5; D: -; size: -; V: TRBV6-1
CDR3: CASSEGQGLNTEAFF; DNA: TGTGCCAGCAGTGAGGGACAGGGGTTGAACACTGAAGCTTTCTTT; J: TRBJ1-1; D: TRBD1; size: many; V: TRBV2
CDR3: CSASTQGIYREQYF; DNA: TGCAGTGCCAGTACACAGGGTATTTACAGGGAGCAGTACTTC; J: TRBJ2-7; D: -; size: many; V: TRBV20-1
CDR3: CASSPVAGGPHEQFF; DNA: TGTGCCAGCAGCCCCGTAGCGGGAGGGCCGCATGAGCAGTTCTTC; J: TRBJ2-1; D: TRBD2; size: many; V: TRBV6-5
CDR3: CASSLFRGGQPQHF; DNA: TGTGCCAGCAGTTTATTCAGGGGCGGTCAGCCCCAGCATTTT; J: TRBJ1-5; D: -; size: -; V: TRBV27
CDR3: CVSSLQGALETQYF; DNA: TGTGTCAGCAGCTTACAGGGGGCTTTGGAGACCCAGTACTTC; J: TRBJ2-5; D: TRBD1; size: -; V: TRBV5-6
CDR3: CASSIDSRQWNYGYTF; DNA: TGTGCCAGTAGTATAGATTCGCGACAGTGGAACTATGGCTACACCTTC; J: TRBJ1-2; D: -; size: -; V: TRBV19
CDR3: CASSYSQVFGGSTEAFF; DNA: TGTGCCAGCAGTTACTCACAGGTATTTGGTGGGAGCACTGAAGCTTTCTTT; J: TRBJ1-1; D: -; size: once; V: TRBV6-5
CDR3: CASSHVTSGYNEQFF; DNA: TGTGCCAGCAGCCATGTGACTAGCGGTTACAATGAGCAGTTCTTC; J: TRBJ2-1; D: TRBD2; size: -; V: TRBV3-1
CDR3: CSVTSGELTDTQYF; DNA: TGCAGCGTTACTAGCGGAGAACTCACAGATACGCAGTATTTT; J: TRBJ2-3; D: TRBD2; size: many; V: TRBV29-1
CDR3: CASRWTSGVPGNEQFF; DNA: TGTGCCAGCAGGTGGACTAGCGGGGTCCCGGGGAATGAGCAGTTCTTC; J: TRBJ2-1; D: TRBD2; size: -; V: TRBV28
CDR3: CAWSVPTGAGTGELFF; DNA: TGTGCCTGGAGTGTACCGACAGGGGCAGGGACCGGGGAGCTGTTTTTT; J: TRBJ2-2; D: TRBD1; size: -; V: TRBV30
CDR3: CASSLKGWNTEAFF; DNA: TGTGCCAGCAGTTTAAAGGGATGGAACACTGAAGCTTTCTTT; J: TRBJ1-1; D: -; size: few; V: TRBV27